A selection of T cell receptor beta chains follows, all from one sample in a study of blood T cells in healthy people across ages. One entry per CDR3 protein results from TCRdb running MiXCR on the 5' RACE reads. The sample has over 750,000 distinct CDR3 sequences; just under 25% are singletons. These data were likewise used in another study, on T cells of mothers and their children.

The sample consisted of blood. Receptors were obtained from a boy younger than 18 in good health. CDR3s include the opening cysteine and the closing phenylalanine or tryptophan. D genes are given only for firm matches. Expanded clones get a size class; other rows say once, few or many, or leave the size out.

>-|-|TRBV12-3/TRBV12-4|TRBJ1-6|15
TGTGCCAGCAACCTACAGCGCTCCTATAATTCACCCCTCCACTTT
CASNLQRSYNSPLHF
>-|-|TRBV19|TRBJ1-4|16
TGTGCCAGTAGTCCGTTCGGGGGAGCAACTAATGAAAAACTGTTTTTT
CASSPFGGATNEKLFF
>-|few|TRBV6-1|TRBJ2-5|15
TGTGCCAGCAGCGCCCGACAACGCCTCCTGGAGACCCAGTACTTC
CASSARQRLLETQYF
>TRBD2|-|TRBV7-2|TRBJ2-7|14
TGTGCCAGCAGCTCGGGACTAGCGGGAGCCGAGCAGTACTTC
CASSSGLAGAEQYF
>TRBD1|few|TRBV7-9|TRBJ1-4|15
TGTGCCAGCAGCCCCCGGACAGGACTGAATGAAAAACTGTTTTTT
CASSPRTGLNEKLFF
>TRBD1|-|TRBV7-2|TRBJ2-3|16
TGTGCCAGCAGCTTAGCGGGACAGACTCGCACAGATACGCAGTATTTT
CASSLAGQTRTDTQYF
>-|-|TRBV7-3|TRBJ2-1|14
TGTGCCAGCAGCTTAACCCCGACATACAATGAGCAGTTCTTC
CASSLTPTYNEQFF
>-|-|TRBV6-2/TRBV6-3|TRBJ2-7|12
TGTGCCAGCAGTTACGTCCTAGGCGGGCAGTACTTC
CASSYVLGGQYF
>TRBD2|few|TRBV6-6|TRBJ2-1|15
TGTGCCAGCAGTCCGACTAGCGGGGGGCACAATGAGCAGTTCTTC
CASSPTSGGHNEQFF
>TRBD1|few|TRBV9|TRBJ2-5|19
TGTGTCAGCAGCGCCTCCGGCGGATCCGGGACAGGGGGACGAGAGACCCAGTACTTC
CVSSASGGSGTGGRETQYF
>-|-|TRBV28|TRBJ1-4|14
TGTGCCAGCAGTAGACCGGGATGGGGGGAAAAACTGTTTTTT
CASSRPGWGEKLFF
>TRBD2|-|TRBV28|TRBJ2-2|15
TGTGCCAGCAGTGCTCCGGGACTAGCGATCGGGGAGCTGTTTTTT
CASSAPGLAIGELFF
>-|-|TRBV12-3/TRBV12-4|TRBJ1-3|15
TGTGCCAGCAGTTTAGTTGGGATCTCTGGAAACACCATATATTTT
CASSLVGISGNTIYF
>-|-|TRBV7-2|TRBJ2-7|16
TGTGCCAGCAGCCGACGCTGGGACTCGAGCTCCTACGAGCAGTACTTC
CASSRRWDSSSYEQYF
>-|few|TRBV6-2/TRBV6-3|TRBJ2-5|15
TGTGCCAGCAGTTACGTCGGGGGTCCCCAAGAGACCCAGTACTTC
CASSYVGGPQETQYF
>TRBD2|-|TRBV6-4|TRBJ2-1|16
TGTGCCACCAACAAACCGAGCGGGAGGGCCGGCAATGAGCAGTTCTTC
CATNKPSGRAGNEQFF
>TRBD2|many|TRBV12-3/TRBV12-4|TRBJ2-7|14
TGTGCCAGCAGTTTGGCGGGGGACTCCTACGAGCAGTACTTC
CASSLAGDSYEQYF
>-|-|TRBV6-2/TRBV6-3|TRBJ2-5|14
TGTGCCAGCAGTCCCCCGAGGTACCAAGAGACCCAGTACTTC
CASSPPRYQETQYF
>-|-|TRBV11-3|TRBJ2-5|12
TGTGCCAGCAGCTCCCCAATGGAGACCCAGTACTTC
CASSSPMETQYF
>-|-|TRBV21-1|TRBJ2-7|15
TGTGCCAGCAGCAAAAGTTCGAGACAGGAATACGAGCAGTACTTC
CASSKSSRQEYEQYF